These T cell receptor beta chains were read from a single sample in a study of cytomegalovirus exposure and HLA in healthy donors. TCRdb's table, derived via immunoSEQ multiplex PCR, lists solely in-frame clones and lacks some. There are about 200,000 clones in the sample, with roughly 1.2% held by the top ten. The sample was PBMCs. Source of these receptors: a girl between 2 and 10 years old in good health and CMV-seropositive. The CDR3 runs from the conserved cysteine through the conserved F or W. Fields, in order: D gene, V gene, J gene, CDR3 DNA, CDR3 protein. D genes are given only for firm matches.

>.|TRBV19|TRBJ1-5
TGTGCCAGTAGGGACTATAATCAGCCCCAGCATTTT
CASRDYNQPQHF
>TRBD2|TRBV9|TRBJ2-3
TGTGCCAGCAGCGACGCGGGACTAGCGGGAGAGGCGCAGTATTTT
CASSDAGLAGEAQYF
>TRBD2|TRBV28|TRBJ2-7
TGTGCCAGCAGCTCTAGCGGGACTGGACCCTACGAGCAGTACTTC
CASSSSGTGPYEQYF
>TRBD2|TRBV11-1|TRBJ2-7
TGTGCCAGCAGCTCCCCATTGACTAGCGGAACCTACGAGCAGTACTTC
CASSSPLTSGTYEQYF
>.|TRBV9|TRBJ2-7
TGTGCCAGCAGCGTAGACGGACAGACCTACGAGCAGTACTTC
CASSVDGQTYEQYF
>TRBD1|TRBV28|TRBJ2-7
TGTGCCAGCAGTACTCGGACAGGGAAACCCTACGAGCAGTACTTC
CASSTRTGKPYEQYF
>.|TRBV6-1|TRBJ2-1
TGTGCCAGCAGCGGACACCAGGTTAGGGAGCAGTTCTTC
CASSGHQVREQFF
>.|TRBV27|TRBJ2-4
TGTGCCAGCAGTTTATGGAGGGGGCGCGGAAACATTCAGTACTTC
CASSLWRGRGNIQYF
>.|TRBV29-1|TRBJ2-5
TGCAGCGTTGAAGGAGGGGAGACCCAGTACTTC
CSVEGGETQYF
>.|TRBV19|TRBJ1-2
TGTGCCAGTACAGCTGGACAGACCTATGACTACACCTTC
CASTAGQTYDYTF
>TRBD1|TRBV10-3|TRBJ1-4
TGTGCCATCAGTGGGGGACAGGGACAGAATGAAAAACTGTTTTTT
CAISGGQGQNEKLFF
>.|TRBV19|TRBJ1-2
TGTGCCAGCAACCCCCTTGCGGGGAACTATGGCTACACCTTC
CASNPLAGNYGYTF
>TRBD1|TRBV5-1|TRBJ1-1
TGCGCCAGCAGCTTGGTGGATTCAGGACAGGGGGCAGCGGACACTGAAGCTTTCTTT
CASSLVDSGQGAADTEAFF
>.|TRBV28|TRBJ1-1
TGTGCCAGCGGACATTACACTGAAGCTTTCTTT
CASGHYTEAFF
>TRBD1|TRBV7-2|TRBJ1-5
TGTGCCAGCAGCATACCGGGACAGCTGGGAAGTCAGCCCCAGCATTTT
CASSIPGQLGSQPQHF
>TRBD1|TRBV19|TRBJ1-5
TGTGCCAGTAGCGGACAAGGACAGGGTAGCAATCAGCCCCAGCATTTT
CASSGQGQGSNQPQHF
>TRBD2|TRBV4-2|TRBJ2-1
TGTGCCAGCAGCCCTATCGGCAGGGAGGGCTACAATGAGCAGTTCTTC
CASSPIGREGYNEQFF
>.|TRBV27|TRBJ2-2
TGTGCCAGCAGTCCCTCGGCCGGGGAGCTGTTTTTT
CASSPSAGELFF
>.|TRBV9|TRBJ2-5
TGTGCCAGCAGCGGAGATAGGGGGACCCAGTACTTC
CASSGDRGTQYF
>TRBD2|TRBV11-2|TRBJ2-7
TGTGCCAGCAGCTGGGGACTAACCTCCTACGAGCAGTACTTC
CASSWGLTSYEQYF
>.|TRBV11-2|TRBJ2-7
TGTGCCAGCAGCTTGCAGGTCTCCTACGAGCAGTACTTC
CASSLQVSYEQYF
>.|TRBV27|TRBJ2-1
TGTGCCAGCAGTTTGGCGGGGGCAGGTATCAATGAGCAGTTCTTC
CASSLAGAGINEQFF
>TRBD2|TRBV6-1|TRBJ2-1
TGTGCCAGCAGTGAAGTGGCGGGAGTCCCCAATGAGCAGTTCTTC
CASSEVAGVPNEQFF
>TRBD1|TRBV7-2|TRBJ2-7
TGTGCCAGCAGCTGGGGACAGGGCTACGAGCAGTACTTC
CASSWGQGYEQYF
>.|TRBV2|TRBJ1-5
TGTGCCAGCAGTGGAATACAGGTTAATGAGCCCCAGCATTTT
CASSGIQVNEPQHF
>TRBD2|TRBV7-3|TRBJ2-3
TGTGCCAGCAGGTTAGCGGGCCTCACAGATACGCAGTATTTT
CASRLAGLTDTQYF